This paragraph reports one T cell receptor (beta chain). No antigen is known for it. This entry belongs to a study of CD8 T cells in Susac syndrome. Study context: Within the group of sequenced Susac syndrome patients, more than five had active disease and roughly eight were in remission.

Random hexamers primed reverse transcription of about 0.5 to 1 ug RNA. Each CDR3 protein gets one entry after TCRdb re-called the immunoSEQ multiplex PCR reads with MiXCR. This sample yields roughly 200,000 distinct CDR3 sequences, of which around nine tenths are seen a single time; roughly 0.087% belongs to the top ten. The CDR3 extends over 15 amino acids. V gave up 5 bases and J gave up 8 bases, with 20 bases separating them. CDR1 and CDR2 from the germline V gene are SGHRS and YFSETQ. Study-level points and caveats: The Susac syndrome CD4+ T cell repertoires displayed no clonal expansion.

The clonotype originates from a human donor with Susac syndrome. The specimen sequenced was CD4+ T cells from PBMCs. The chain carries TRBV5-1 and TRBJ1-3; possibly TRBD1 for D (5 bases). The DNA for the CDR3 is TGCGCCAGCAGTTCTGTGGGGGACGGTGGTCACACCATATATTTT. Its translation is CASSSVGDGGHTIYF.